The present T cell receptor (beta chain) was sequenced within a study of cytomegalovirus exposure and HLA in healthy donors. Whole-study findings and limits: An apparent linkage of common viral pathogens to several of the most significant clusters emerged in a later analysis. Sequencing probably produced one cluster of sequence variants that were highly shared. HLA allele associations emerged for about 18,000 TCR beta sequences in a later analysis, at 0.05 false discovery rate.

V lost 1 base to trimming and J lost 12 bases; unmatched junction nucleotides: 9. The CDR3 contains 14 residues. CDR1 SGHRS and CDR2 YFSETQ come from the germline V gene. Worth noting for this clone: Its antigen is undetermined.

PCR employed 60 Vbeta and 13 Jbeta primers. TCRdb's copy holds only in-frame clones and misses some; the assay was immunoSEQ multiplex PCR. This repertoire shows roughly 190,000 clones, under 80% found once; its top ten account for about 3.2%. Specimen: PBMCs. This chain links TRBV5-1 with TRBJ1-1; the match to TRBD1 covers 10 bases. The source of this sequence is a man between 35 and 55 years old in good health and CMV-seronegative. CDR3 DNA: TGCGCCAGCAGCTTGACGACAGGGGGCCAAGGGACTTTCTTT. Translation: CASSLTTGGQGTFF.